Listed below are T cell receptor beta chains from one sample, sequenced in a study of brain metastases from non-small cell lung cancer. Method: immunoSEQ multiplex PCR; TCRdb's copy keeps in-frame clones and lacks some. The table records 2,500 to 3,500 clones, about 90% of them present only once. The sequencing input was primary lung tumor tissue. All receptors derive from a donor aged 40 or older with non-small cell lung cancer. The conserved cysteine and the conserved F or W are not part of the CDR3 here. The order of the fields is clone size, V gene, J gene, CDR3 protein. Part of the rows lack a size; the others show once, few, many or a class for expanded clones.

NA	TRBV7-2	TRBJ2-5	ASSPTGIQETQY
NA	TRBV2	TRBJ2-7	ASSETGGRGYEQY
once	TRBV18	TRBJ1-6	ASSPFQAANSPLH
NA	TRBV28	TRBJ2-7	ASRYQVLTYEQY
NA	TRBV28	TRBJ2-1	ASSLYRAGVGNEQF
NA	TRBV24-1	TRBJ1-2	ATEIPSYGYT
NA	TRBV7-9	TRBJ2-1	ASTAGSFNEQF
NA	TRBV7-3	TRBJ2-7	ASSLFSGRDEQY
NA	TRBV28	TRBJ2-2	ASRTATFTGELF
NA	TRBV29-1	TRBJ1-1	SANRTAEAF
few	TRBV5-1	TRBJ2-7	ASSFNGGYEQY
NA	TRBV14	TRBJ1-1	ASSSITGWNTEAF
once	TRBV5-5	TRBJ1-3	ASSLKHTSSGNTIY
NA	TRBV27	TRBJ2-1	ASSLLRQGARINEQF
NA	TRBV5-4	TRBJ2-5	ASSTGTKKETQY
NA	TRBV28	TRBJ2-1	ASSSPGQYNEQF
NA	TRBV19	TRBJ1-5	ASSITGDNQLQH
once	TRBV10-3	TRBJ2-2	AISVGGGGNTGELF
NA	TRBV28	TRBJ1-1	ASSARWSTRGAF
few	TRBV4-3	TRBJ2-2	ASSQEPMNAGGGFTGELF
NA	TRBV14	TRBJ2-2	ASNQFLRGDTGELF
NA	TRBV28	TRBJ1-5	ASSGLRGPQH
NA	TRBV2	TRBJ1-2	ASSEALHRGGYT
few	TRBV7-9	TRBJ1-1	ASSFNDLNTEAF
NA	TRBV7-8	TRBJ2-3	ASSYLDTQY
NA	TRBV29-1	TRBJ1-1	SVDESGNTEAF
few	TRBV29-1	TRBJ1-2	SVDAGQGDGYT
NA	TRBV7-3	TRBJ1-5	AIPERDYSNQPQH